These T cell receptor beta chains were read from a single sample in a study of blood T cell repertoires in COVID-19. The data were produced by immunoSEQ multiplex PCR, yet TCRdb's version contains in-frame clones alone and is incomplete. The data hold roughly 260,000 clones, with approximately 86% observed a single time. The sequenced sample was PBMCs or T cells enriched from blood (not recorded which). Receptor source: a woman between 25 and 40 years old with acute COVID-19. Each CDR3 is given without its conserved first and last residue. Each record gives: J gene, V gene, clone size, D gene, CDR3 protein. D genes are given only for firm matches. The size field is filled for only some rows; it gives once, few, many or a size class.

>TRBJ1-5|TRBV2|NA|TRBD1
ASSEAGTVNSNQPQH
>TRBJ1-4|TRBV6-5|NA|NA
ASSRQPNEKLF
>TRBJ2-7|TRBV7-2|once|TRBD2
ASSSIGLADSYEQY
>TRBJ1-2|TRBV28|NA|NA
ASSPADPGLYGYT
>TRBJ2-1|TRBV5-1|NA|TRBD2
ASSLGSGGADEQF
>TRBJ1-5|TRBV2|NA|TRBD1
ASSATTGRRQPQH
>TRBJ1-1|TRBV2|NA|NA
ASSENRGNTEAF
>TRBJ2-1|TRBV3-1/TRBV3-2|once|NA
ASSHCDRDNEQF
>TRBJ2-7|TRBV6-5|NA|TRBD2
ASSTSGGHEQY
>TRBJ1-5|TRBV4-2|NA|TRBD1
ASSQDRTGPRRAQH
>TRBJ2-7|TRBV2|few|TRBD1
ASTGDRSSEQY
>TRBJ2-3|TRBV15|NA|NA
ATSRDLDLHTQY
>TRBJ2-7|TRBV24-1|NA|NA
ATRDRGSVHEQY
>TRBJ2-5|TRBV5-1|NA|NA
ASSMDWPVETQY
>TRBJ1-3|TRBV28|few|NA
ASSLPAGRGNTIY
>TRBJ2-5|TRBV13|NA|NA
ASSPMAQETQY
>TRBJ2-1|TRBV11-2|NA|NA
ASSLVGRGYEQF
>TRBJ1-5|TRBV5-8|once|TRBD1
ASSKGGQGVAQPQH
>TRBJ2-1|TRBV14|few|NA
ASSQVGAGNNEQF
>TRBJ2-3|TRBV27|NA|TRBD1
ASSLEGQSSTDTQY
>TRBJ2-1|TRBV7-9|NA|TRBD2
ASRAGTKSDEQF
>TRBJ2-5|TRBV18|NA|NA
ASSQDWQETQY
>TRBJ2-7|TRBV27|NA|TRBD1
ASRELTGGGYEQY
>TRBJ2-3|TRBV27|NA|NA
ASSFTYTDTQY